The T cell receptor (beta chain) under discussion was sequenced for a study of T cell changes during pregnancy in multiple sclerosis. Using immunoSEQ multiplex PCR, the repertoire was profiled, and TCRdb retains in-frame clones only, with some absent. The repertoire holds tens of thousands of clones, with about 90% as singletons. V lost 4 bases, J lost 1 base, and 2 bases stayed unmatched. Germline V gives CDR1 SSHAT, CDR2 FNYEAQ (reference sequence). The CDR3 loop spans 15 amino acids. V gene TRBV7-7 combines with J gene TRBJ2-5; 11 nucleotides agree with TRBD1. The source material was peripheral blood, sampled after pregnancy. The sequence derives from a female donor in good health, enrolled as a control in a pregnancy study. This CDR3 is CASSSGTGGQETQYF. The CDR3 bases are TGTGCCAGCAGCTCCGGGACAGGGGGCCAAGAGACCCAGTACTTC.